The rows below give T cell receptor beta chains drawn from one sample of a study of identical twins. TCRdb called the 5' RACE reads again in MiXCR, with one record for every CDR3 protein. The sample lists around 530,000 distinct CDR3 sequences; about 16% were seen once. The sample was also linked to a second study, of yellow fever vaccine responses in identical twins.

The sample was CD4+ T cells sorted from blood. Source of these receptors: a woman between 18 and 29 years old in good health. CDR3s include the opening cysteine and the closing phenylalanine or tryptophan. Fields, in order: V gene, clone size, J gene, D gene, CDR3 DNA, CDR3 protein. The D gene is left open where the match is weak. The size entry is marked missing in some rows and otherwise reads once, few, many or a size class.

>TRBV4-1|NA|TRBJ2-3|TRBD1
TGCGCCAGCAGCCAAGTTCGACAGGGGGCAAAGGCAGATACGCAGTATTTT
CASSQVRQGAKADTQYF
>TRBV6-5|few|TRBJ2-1|NA
TGTGCCAGCAGTTACGTGAGTTTATCCTACAATGAGCAGTTCTTC
CASSYVSLSYNEQFF
>TRBV12-3/TRBV12-4|NA|TRBJ2-5|NA
TGTGCCAGCAGCCCGACTAGAAAGGAGACCCAGTACTTC
CASSPTRKETQYF
>TRBV20-1|NA|TRBJ2-7|TRBD1
TGCAGTGCTAAGAAGGGGGCCGAGCAGTACTTC
CSAKKGAEQYF
>TRBV5-6|NA|TRBJ2-4|TRBD1
TGTGCCAGCAGCTTGGGGGACAGGGGTAGAACCAAAAACATTCAGTACTTC
CASSLGDRGRTKNIQYF
>TRBV3-1|few|TRBJ2-3|NA
TGTGCCAGCAGCCAAGGTCTCGGCGGGCGATACACAGATACGCAGTATTTT
CASSQGLGGRYTDTQYF
>TRBV2|NA|TRBJ2-3|TRBD2
TGTGCCAGCAGTGAGTCGCCTAGCGGTAGCACAGATACGCAGTATTTT
CASSESPSGSTDTQYF
>TRBV4-1|few|TRBJ2-3|NA
TGCGCCAGCAGCCGCCAGGAGAGTAGGATGAGCACAGATACGCAGTATTTT
CASSRQESRMSTDTQYF
>TRBV12-3/TRBV12-4|NA|TRBJ2-2|NA
TGTGCCAGCAGTTTGGGGGGCGTGAACACCTGGGAGCTGTTTTTT
CASSLGGVNTWELFF
>TRBV7-9|NA|TRBJ2-1|NA
TGTGCCAGCAACCTTCGGGGAGATGGTTACAATGAGCAGTTCTTC
CASNLRGDGYNEQFF
>TRBV5-1|NA|TRBJ2-2|NA
TGCGCCAGCAGCTTGGACAGCCGGCGGGCCGGGGAGCTGTTTTTT
CASSLDSRRAGELFF
>TRBV5-1|few|TRBJ2-1|NA
TGCGCCAGCAGCTTGATGAGCGGATTTACATATGAGCAGTTCTTC
CASSLMSGFTYEQFF
>TRBV5-1|few|TRBJ1-2|TRBD1
TGCGCCAGCAGCTTGGAGGGACAGGTTATCGAGGTCTATGGCTACACCTTC
CASSLEGQVIEVYGYTF
>TRBV12-3/TRBV12-4|few|TRBJ2-7|NA
TGTGCCAGCAGTTTACTCGGATGGGACGAGCAGTACTTC
CASSLLGWDEQYF
>TRBV12-3/TRBV12-4|many|TRBJ2-2|TRBD1
TGTGCCAGCAGTTTCCCCCAGGGGGCGAACACCGGGGAGCTGTTTTTT
CASSFPQGANTGELFF
>TRBV7-6|few|TRBJ2-2|NA
TGTGCCAGCAGCGGGGCAAGCGGCGGGGAGCTGTTTTTT
CASSGASGGELFF
>TRBV5-1|few|TRBJ2-3|TRBD2
TGCGCCAGCAACCGGGGGACTAGCGGAATTACAGATACGCAGTATTTT
CASNRGTSGITDTQYF
>TRBV27|NA|TRBJ2-7|TRBD1
TGTGCCAGCACGGACAGGGGGCCTCCCTACGAGCAGTACTTC
CASTDRGPPYEQYF
>TRBV12-3/TRBV12-4|many|TRBJ2-1|NA
TGTGCCAGCAGTTCCACCGTGGGGCCCTACTACAATGAGCAGTTCTTC
CASSSTVGPYYNEQFF
>TRBV10-2|many|TRBJ2-1|TRBD1
TGCGCCAGCAGTGACGGACAGGGGCTTTACAATGAGCAGTTCTTC
CASSDGQGLYNEQFF
>TRBV5-1|few|TRBJ2-1|NA
TGCGCCAGCAGCCCGGACGGGTTCGGTGAGCAGTTCTTC
CASSPDGFGEQFF
>TRBV6-1|NA|TRBJ2-3|NA
TGTGCCAGCAGGGTCCTCACAGATACGCAGTATTTT
CASRVLTDTQYF
>TRBV7-2|NA|TRBJ2-7|NA
TGTGCCAGCAGCTTCTTTTACCCAAACACCTACGAGCAGTACTTC
CASSFFYPNTYEQYF
>TRBV5-1|many|TRBJ2-1|NA
TGCGCCAGCAGCTTGGCCGCTACGTACAATGAGCAGTTCTTC
CASSLAATYNEQFF
>TRBV29-1|NA|TRBJ1-2|NA
TGCAGCGTTGTAGGCCGGGGGCGCGACTATGGCTACACCTTC
CSVVGRGRDYGYTF
>TRBV29-1|few|TRBJ1-4|NA
TGCAGCGTTACCGAACGAGGGAGGGAAAAACTGTTTTTT
CSVTERGREKLFF
>TRBV18|NA|TRBJ1-5|NA
TGTGCCAGCTCACCGCAGGGTAGTAGCAATCAGCCCCAGCATTTT
CASSPQGSSNQPQHF
>TRBV28|NA|TRBJ1-2|NA
TGTGCCAGCAGCGGGACATCAAAACCCCCTAACTATGGCTACACCTTC
CASSGTSKPPNYGYTF
>TRBV6-4|NA|TRBJ2-3|TRBD2
TGTGCCAGCAGACAGGCCCGCCAAGGACTAGCGGGAGCCCGCACAGATACGCAGTATTTT
CASRQARQGLAGARTDTQYF
>TRBV18|NA|TRBJ2-2|TRBD2
TGTGCCAGCTCACCAACTAGCGGCGACACCGGGGAGCTGTTTTTT
CASSPTSGDTGELFF
>TRBV7-2|NA|TRBJ2-3|TRBD2
TGTGCCAGCAGCCCTCAGCGGGGCCAGTTGGATACGCAGTATTTT
CASSPQRGQLDTQYF
>TRBV20-1|few|TRBJ1-1|NA
TGCAGTGCTAGAAGAGGAGGGACTGAAGCTTTCTTT
CSARRGGTEAFF
>TRBV12-3/TRBV12-4|many|TRBJ2-3|TRBD2
TGTGCCAGCCAGACTAGCGGGGGTGCTAGCACAGATACGCAGTATTTT
CASQTSGGASTDTQYF
>TRBV4-2|NA|TRBJ2-1|NA
TGTGCCAGCAGCCAAGAGATAGCGGTGAGCTGGGCTGAGCAGTTCTTC
CASSQEIAVSWAEQFF
>TRBV27|NA|TRBJ2-1|TRBD1
TGTGCCAGCAGTAGATCGACAGGGACGATAAGCTCCTACAATGAGCAGTTCTTC
CASSRSTGTISSYNEQFF
>TRBV7-9|NA|TRBJ2-3|NA
TGTGCCAGCAGCCCCCCCGGGACTTTAGATACGCAGTATTTT
CASSPPGTLDTQYF
>TRBV12-3/TRBV12-4|NA|TRBJ2-7|NA
TGTGCCAGCAGTGTCACAGGGAGCTCCTACGAGCAGTACTTC
CASSVTGSSYEQYF
>TRBV12-3/TRBV12-4|few|TRBJ2-1|TRBD1
TGTGCCAGCAGTTTATCGACAGGGGGCTTGGATGAGCAGTTCTTC
CASSLSTGGLDEQFF
>TRBV14|NA|TRBJ2-5|NA
TGTGCCAGCAGCCAAGAAGAGTGGAAGACCCAGTACTTC
CASSQEEWKTQYF
>TRBV2|few|TRBJ2-1|TRBD2
TGTGCCAGCAGTCCGGCGGGGGGCGTCGATGAGCAGTTCTTC
CASSPAGGVDEQFF
>TRBV5-1|many|TRBJ2-5|TRBD2
TGCGCCAGCAGCTTGGGGTCCAAGACTAGCTTTGAAGAGACCCAGTACTTC
CASSLGSKTSFEETQYF
>TRBV19|many|TRBJ1-2|NA
TGTGCCAGTAGTGACGACAGGCGCGGCTACACCTTC
CASSDDRRGYTF
>TRBV6-2/TRBV6-3|few|TRBJ2-4|NA
TGTGCCAGCAGCCACTCCGGGTCAACAGCCAAAAACATTCAGTACTTC
CASSHSGSTAKNIQYF
>TRBV20-1|NA|TRBJ2-3|TRBD2
TGCAGTGCTAGAGCCATAGCGGGCGCCACAGATACGCAGTATTTT
CSARAIAGATDTQYF
>TRBV4-1|few|TRBJ2-1|NA
TGCGCCAGCAGCCAAGCGGTAACAGTCTCCTTGCACAATGAGCAGTTCTTC
CASSQAVTVSLHNEQFF
>TRBV6-1|few|TRBJ2-7|TRBD2
TGTGCCAGCGAAAAAAATCGACTAGCGGGAGGGTACGAGCAGTACTTC
CASEKNRLAGGYEQYF
>TRBV6-5|few|TRBJ2-3|NA
TGTGCCAGCAGTTACTCTCTTACCCACACAGATACGCAGTATTTT
CASSYSLTHTDTQYF
>TRBV12-3/TRBV12-4|many|TRBJ1-2|NA
TGTGCCAGCAGTCGAGGGGACTATGGCTACACCTTC
CASSRGDYGYTF
>TRBV12-3/TRBV12-4|many|TRBJ2-2|NA
TGTGCCAGCAGTTTAGGGGCAGATAACACCGGGGAGCTGTTTTTT
CASSLGADNTGELFF